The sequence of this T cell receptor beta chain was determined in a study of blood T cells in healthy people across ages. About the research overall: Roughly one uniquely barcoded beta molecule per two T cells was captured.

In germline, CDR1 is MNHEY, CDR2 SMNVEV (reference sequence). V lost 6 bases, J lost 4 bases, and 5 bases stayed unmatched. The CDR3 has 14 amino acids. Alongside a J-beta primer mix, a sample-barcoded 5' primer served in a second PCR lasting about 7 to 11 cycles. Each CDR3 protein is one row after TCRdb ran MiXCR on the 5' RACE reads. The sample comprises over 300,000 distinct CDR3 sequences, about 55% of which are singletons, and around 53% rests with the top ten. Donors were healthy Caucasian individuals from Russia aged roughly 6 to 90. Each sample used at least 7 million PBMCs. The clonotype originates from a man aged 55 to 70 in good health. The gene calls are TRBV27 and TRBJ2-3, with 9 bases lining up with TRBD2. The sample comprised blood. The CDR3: CASRRRGGSDTQYF. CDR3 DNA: TGTGCCAGCAGAAGGCGGGGGGGCTCAGATACGCAGTATTTT.